Each of the 10 T cell receptor beta chains below was sequenced from the same sample in a study of response to subunit inactivated influenza vaccine (dated by TCRdb to the late 2010s). The library was prepared using RT-PCR. This sample was sequenced with an Illumina HiSeq 2500. The raw public data were reprocessed by TCRdb itself: fastp quality trimming at Q25, MiXCR clonotype calling, in-frame beta chains only. Records with the same CDR3 protein are collapsed into one entry carrying the most frequent genes and DNA. This sample lists around 850,000 distinct CDR3 sequences; around 18% were detected once. Around 9.9% of the sample is taken by the ten largest. The starting material was PBMCs from blood, obtained approximately 5 days after vaccination. These TCRs come from a man over 45 who received an inactivated influenza vaccine. Donor details come from another sample of the same person, matched by shared clones.

This rearrangement joins TRBV2 to TRBJ1-5, with D possibly TRBD1 on 5 matching bases. The CDR3 extends over 15 amino acids. V was cut by 6 bases and J by 0 bases, with 12 bases left in between. Per germline, CDR1 SNHLY and CDR2 FYNNEI. The CDR3 loop reads CASRAQGGSNQPQHF. For the CDR3, the DNA is TGTGCCAGCAGAGCTCAGGGAGGTAGCAATCAGCCCCAGCATTTT.

This clonotype was recorded a few times. V and J are TRBV9 and TRBJ1-6; the D is unclear. The V end was cut by 4 bases, the J end by 10 bases, with 15 bases between. CDR1 SGDLS and CDR2 YYNGEE come from the germline V gene. The CDR3 totals 14 residues. Here the CDR3 reads CASSPSREGSPLHF. CDR3 DNA: TGTGCCAGCAGCCCCTCGAGGGAGGGATCACCCCTCCACTTT.

V and J are TRBV7-9 and TRBJ2-7; 13 nucleotides align to TRBD2. Germline assignment: CDR1 SEHNR and CDR2 FQNEAQ (reference sequence). V was clipped by 4 bases and J by 2 bases; unmatched bases: 5. The CDR3 totals 16 residues. The CDR3: CASSSGLAGVPYEQYF. For the CDR3, the DNA is TGTGCCAGCAGCTCCGGACTAGCGGGAGTACCCTACGAGCAGTACTTC.

V usage is TRBV28 and J usage is TRBJ2-7, with 8 nucleotides matching TRBD2. J was trimmed by 4 bases and V by 6 bases; bases with no gene match: 5. Germline CDR1 MDHEN, CDR2 SYDVKM. The CDR3 runs to 13 residues. CDR3 nucleotide sequence: TGTGCCAGCAGACGCGGGGGGCGGTACGAGCAGTACTTC. Protein: CASRRGGRYEQYF.

This clonotype turned up a few times. The chain uses TRBV12-5 and TRBJ2-7, with TRBD1 matching 10 bases. With 5 bases clipped from V and 3 bases from J, the junction kept 4 bases outside the gene matches. Germline V gene sequence: CDR1 LGHNT, CDR2 FRNRAP. The CDR3 has 14 amino acids. The CDR3 region has the DNA TGTGCTAGTGGTAACCGGGACAGGGGCTACGAGCAGTACTTC. Residues: CASGNRDRGYEQYF.

V gene TRBV28 combines with J gene TRBJ2-2, with D unresolved. CDR1 is MDHEN, CDR2 SYDVKM, per germline. This CDR3 comprises 10 residues. The V and J ends lost 8 bases and 4 bases respectively, with 2 bases between them. CDR3 sequence: CASATGELFF. The CDR3 DNA follows: TGTGCCAGCGCCACCGGGGAGCTGTTTTTT.

This chain uses TRBV6-6 with TRBJ1-1; D gene unclear. The germline V gene has CDR1 MNHNY and CDR2 SVGAGI (reference sequence). V shed 6 bases and J shed 1 base, with 9 bases lying between them. The CDR3 spans 13 residues. The CDR3 protein is CASSRVQNTEAFF. DNA of the CDR3: TGTGCCAGCAGCCGTGTCCAGAACACTGAAGCTTTCTTT.

The chain uses TRBV7-9 and TRBJ2-5; tentative D call: TRBD2 (6 bases). The CDR3 runs to 14 residues. With 1 base removed from V and 5 bases from J, the gap between germline ends came to 11 bases. Per the germline V gene, CDR1 is SEHNR and CDR2 is FQNEAQ (reference sequence). CDR3 protein: CASSLGGTMETQYF. The CDR3 DNA follows: TGTGCCAGCAGCTTAGGCGGGACGATGGAGACCCAGTACTTC.

Worth noting for this clonotype: This CDR3 fails to terminate in the conserved phenylalanine or tryptophan, so it likely reflects a read error. The DNA is left out, because the CDR3 cannot be placed on it with certainty; the CDR3 is given as TCRdb lists it. The chain recombines TRBV25-1 with TRBJ2-5; TRBD1, the table's D call, was not compared with the DNA. Germline lookup yields CDR1 MGHDK and CDR2 SYGVNS. The CDR3 spans 11 amino acids, including both terminal residues. The CDR3 reads CASSDTGQGPL.

The V call is TRBV10-2, the J call TRBJ2-3; the D gene could be TRBD1 or TRBD2 (6 bases each). The CDR3 has 20 residues. Trimming shortened V by 7 bases and J by 2 bases, and 31 bases separated the two germline ends. CDR1 WSHSY and CDR2 SAAADI come from the germline V gene. CDR3 sequence reads: CASTRRGPRDGGVYTDTQYF. Here the CDR3 DNA reads TGCGCCAGCACACGCCGGGGACCCCGAGACGGGGGCGTATACACAGATACGCAGTATTTT.